This TCR beta chain was sequenced in a study of blood T cell repertoires in COVID-19. The CDR3 extends over 17 amino acids. V lost 0 bases to trimming and J lost 0 bases; unmatched junction nucleotides: 3. Germline V gene data show CDR1 as MNHEY and CDR2 as SVGEGT. Profiling relied on immunoSEQ multiplex PCR, and the TCRdb table lists in-frame clones only, not all of them. The sample yields 100,000 to 150,000 clones, about 70% seen once. The TCR originated in a woman in her seventies with acute or convalescent COVID-19. This sequence joins TRBV6-2 or TRBV6-3 and TRBJ1-5; TRBD1 agrees at 9 bases. The sample was peripheral blood. In DNA, the CDR3 is TGTGCCAGCAGTTACTCCGGGACAGGGATTAGCAATCAGCCCCAGCATTTT. Protein sequence: CASSYSGTGISNQPQHF.